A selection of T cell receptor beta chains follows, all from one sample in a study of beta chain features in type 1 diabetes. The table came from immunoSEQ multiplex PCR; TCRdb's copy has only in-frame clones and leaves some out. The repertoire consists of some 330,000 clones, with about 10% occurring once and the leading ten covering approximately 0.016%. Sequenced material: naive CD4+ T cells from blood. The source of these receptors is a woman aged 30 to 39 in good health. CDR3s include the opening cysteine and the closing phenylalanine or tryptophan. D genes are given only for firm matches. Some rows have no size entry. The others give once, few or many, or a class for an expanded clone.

CDR3: CANGQGGSYNEQFF
DNA: TGTGCCAACGGACAGGGTGGGTCCTACAATGAGCAGTTCTTC
V: TRBV5-4
D: TRBD1
size: .
length: 14
J: TRBJ2-1

CDR3: CASSPLWGRQETQYF
DNA: TGTGCCAGCAGCCCCTTATGGGGCCGACAAGAGACCCAGTACTTC
V: TRBV7-2
D: .
size: few
length: 15
J: TRBJ2-5

CDR3: CASSSPSTGGPYYGYTF
DNA: TGTGCCAGCAGTTCGCCCTCGACAGGGGGCCCATACTATGGCTACACCTTC
V: TRBV28
D: TRBD1
size: .
length: 17
J: TRBJ1-2

CDR3: CASSLVVLAGGTGELFF
DNA: TGTGCCAGCAGCTTGGTAGTTCTAGCGGGAGGGACCGGGGAGCTGTTTTTT
V: TRBV5-4
D: TRBD2
size: few
length: 17
J: TRBJ2-2

CDR3: CASSPGINQPQHF
DNA: TGTGCCAGCAGCCCAGGGATCAATCAGCCCCAGCATTTT
V: TRBV7-2
D: .
size: .
length: 13
J: TRBJ1-5

CDR3: CASRGNPYEQYF
DNA: TGTGCCAGCCGCGGGAATCCCTACGAGCAGTACTTC
V: TRBV28
D: .
size: .
length: 12
J: TRBJ2-7

CDR3: CASSLDGGIPREETQYF
DNA: TGTGCCAGCAGCTTGGATGGCGGAATCCCCCGGGAAGAGACCCAGTACTTC
V: TRBV5-4
D: .
size: few
length: 17
J: TRBJ2-5

CDR3: CASSDRSQGPDTEAFF
DNA: TGTGCCAGCAGTGATCGATCACAGGGTCCGGACACTGAAGCTTTCTTT
V: TRBV25-1
D: .
size: few
length: 16
J: TRBJ1-1

CDR3: CASSFERGEQYF
DNA: TGTGCCAGCAGTTTCGAAAGGGGCGAGCAGTACTTC
V: TRBV28
D: .
size: few
length: 12
J: TRBJ2-7

CDR3: CASTLLPGLAGGETQYF
DNA: TGTGCCAGCACCCTCCTGCCGGGACTAGCGGGAGGGGAGACCCAGTACTTC
V: TRBV11-2
D: TRBD2
size: few
length: 17
J: TRBJ2-5

CDR3: CSVVPPGTSGSPDTQYF
DNA: TGCAGCGTTGTCCCCCCGGGGACTAGCGGGAGTCCAGATACGCAGTATTTT
V: TRBV29-1
D: TRBD2
size: few
length: 17
J: TRBJ2-3

CDR3: CASSLQSNTEAFF
DNA: TGTGCCAGTAGCCTACAGTCCAACACTGAAGCTTTCTTT
V: TRBV19
D: .
size: .
length: 13
J: TRBJ1-1

CDR3: CASRTGGGPDTQYF
DNA: TGTGCCAGCAGAACTGGGGGGGGACCAGATACGCAGTATTTT
V: TRBV28
D: TRBD2
size: few
length: 14
J: TRBJ2-3

CDR3: CASSTLDSHRKYNEQFF
DNA: TGTGCCAGCAGCACTCTGGACTCTCACCGTAAGTACAATGAGCAGTTCTTC
V: TRBV5-6
D: .
size: few
length: 17
J: TRBJ2-1

CDR3: CASTLLAGGADTQYF
DNA: TGTGCCAGCACATTACTAGCGGGAGGAGCAGATACGCAGTATTTT
V: TRBV6-1
D: TRBD2
size: .
length: 15
J: TRBJ2-3

CDR3: CASSSRALSTDTQYF
DNA: TGTGCCAGCAGCTCCCGCGCCCTCAGCACAGATACGCAGTATTTT
V: TRBV7-9
D: .
size: few
length: 15
J: TRBJ2-3

CDR3: CASSPPLEAYEQYF
DNA: TGTGCCAGCTCACCACCGCTCGAGGCCTACGAGCAGTACTTC
V: TRBV18
D: .
size: .
length: 14
J: TRBJ2-7

CDR3: CASRGLVYEQYF
DNA: TGTGCCAGCAGAGGACTAGTCTACGAGCAGTACTTC
V: TRBV2
D: TRBD2
size: .
length: 12
J: TRBJ2-7

CDR3: CASTAGYNEQFF
DNA: TGTGCCAGCACGGCGGGATACAATGAGCAGTTCTTC
V: TRBV28
D: .
size: .
length: 12
J: TRBJ2-1

CDR3: CASSLGGGETQYF
DNA: TGCGCCAGCAGCTTGGGGGGAGGAGAGACCCAGTACTTC
V: TRBV5-1
D: .
size: .
length: 13
J: TRBJ2-5

CDR3: CASSLAGGPGPQHF
DNA: TGCGCCAGCAGCTTGGCAGGGGGACCTGGGCCCCAGCATTTT
V: TRBV5-1
D: TRBD1
size: .
length: 14
J: TRBJ1-5

CDR3: CASSPRTEGDTQYF
DNA: TGTGCCAGCTCCCCTAGGACAGAGGGAGATACGCAGTATTTT
V: TRBV18
D: .
size: few
length: 14
J: TRBJ2-3

CDR3: CATSRDHGTGTGYTF
DNA: TGTGCCACCAGCAGAGATCACGGGACAGGGACTGGCTACACCTTC
V: TRBV15
D: TRBD1
size: few
length: 15
J: TRBJ1-2

CDR3: CASSLDFTSGRSYEQFF
DNA: TGTGCCAGCAGCTTGGACTTTACTAGCGGGAGGTCGTATGAGCAGTTCTTC
V: TRBV5-8
D: TRBD2
size: .
length: 17
J: TRBJ2-1

CDR3: CASSQGGQTYEQYF
DNA: TGCGCCAGCAGCCAAGGAGGACAGACCTACGAGCAGTACTTC
V: TRBV4-1
D: .
size: few
length: 14
J: TRBJ2-7

CDR3: CASSWAEPNTGELFF
DNA: TGTGCCAGCTCTTGGGCAGAGCCGAACACCGGGGAGCTGTTTTTT
V: TRBV18
D: .
size: .
length: 15
J: TRBJ2-2

CDR3: CASSLRTSGIRTGELFF
DNA: TGTGCCAGCAGCCTACGGACTAGCGGGATTCGCACCGGGGAGCTGTTTTTT
V: TRBV5-6
D: TRBD2
size: few
length: 17
J: TRBJ2-2

CDR3: CASSGQGTRGGAQYF
DNA: TGTGCCAGCAGCGGACAGGGGACCCGTGGCGGGGCCCAGTACTTC
V: TRBV5-6
D: TRBD1
size: .
length: 15
J: TRBJ2-5

CDR3: CASSLVANTGELFF
DNA: TGTGCCAGCAGCTTAGTGGCCAACACCGGGGAGCTGTTTTTT
V: TRBV7-9
D: .
size: few
length: 14
J: TRBJ2-2

CDR3: CASNQQGGFTDTQYF
DNA: TGTGCCAGCAATCAACAGGGGGGATTCACAGATACGCAGTATTTT
V: TRBV28
D: TRBD1
size: few
length: 15
J: TRBJ2-3

CDR3: CASNVLSDSDTQYF
DNA: TGTGCCAGCAATGTTCTTTCCGACTCAGATACGCAGTATTTT
V: TRBV28
D: .
size: few
length: 14
J: TRBJ2-3

CDR3: CASTGTLPTEAFF
DNA: TGTGCCAGCACAGGGACTCTTCCCACTGAAGCTTTCTTT
V: TRBV9
D: .
size: few
length: 13
J: TRBJ1-1

CDR3: CASNNREEHTEAFF
DNA: TGTGCCAGCAACAACAGGGAAGAGCACACTGAAGCTTTCTTT
V: TRBV11-1
D: .
size: .
length: 14
J: TRBJ1-1

CDR3: CASSLVAGFSYNEQFF
DNA: TGTGCCAGCAGCTTAGTAGCGGGATTCTCCTACAATGAGCAGTTCTTC
V: TRBV7-3
D: TRBD2
size: few
length: 16
J: TRBJ2-1

CDR3: CASSLDSGGRTDTQYF
DNA: TGTGCCAGCAGCTTAGATAGCGGGGGACGCACAGATACGCAGTATTTT
V: TRBV7-8
D: TRBD2
size: .
length: 16
J: TRBJ2-3

CDR3: CASSLAGTANEKLFF
DNA: TGTGCCAGCAGCTTAGCCGGGACAGCGAATGAAAAACTGTTTTTT
V: TRBV7-2
D: TRBD1
size: .
length: 15
J: TRBJ1-4

CDR3: CASSGDRARTEAFF
DNA: TGTGCCAGCAGCGGTGACAGGGCGCGAACTGAAGCTTTCTTT
V: TRBV9
D: TRBD1
size: few
length: 14
J: TRBJ1-1

CDR3: CASSGVRGGQGPYEQYF
DNA: TGTGCCAGCAGCGGGGTTCGCGGGGGACAGGGCCCCTACGAGCAGTACTTC
V: TRBV5-4
D: TRBD1
size: .
length: 17
J: TRBJ2-7

CDR3: CASSLERREGRNEQFF
DNA: TGTGCCAGCAGCTTAGAGCGGCGGGAGGGCCGCAATGAGCAGTTCTTC
V: TRBV7-9
D: TRBD2
size: few
length: 16
J: TRBJ2-1

CDR3: CASIRVPEAFF
DNA: TGTGCCAGCATCCGGGTTCCTGAAGCTTTCTTT
V: TRBV28
D: .
size: few
length: 11
J: TRBJ1-1

CDR3: CASSTTGTSGNYEQYF
DNA: TGTGCCAGCTCCACCACCGGGACTAGCGGGAACTACGAGCAGTACTTC
V: TRBV18
D: TRBD2
size: .
length: 16
J: TRBJ2-7